This is a list of T cell receptor beta chains from one sample in a study of shared clonotypes between healthy human individuals. Using immunoSEQ multiplex PCR, the repertoire was profiled, and TCRdb retains in-frame clones only, with some absent. The sample has over 2,000,000 clones, 80% to 95% seen once; the top ten hold about 1.7%. The specimen sequenced was naive CD8+ T cells from PBMCs. These receptors were taken from a man aged 18 to 30 in good health. Some clones in this sample may be carry-over from other donors' samples. Both conserved end residues are part of each CDR3. Each record gives: J gene, clone size, V gene, D gene, CDR3 DNA, CDR3 protein. D genes are given only for firm matches. Where a row states a size, it is once, few, many or the class of an expanded clone; other rows omit it.

TRBJ1-1	few	TRBV5-1	.	TGCGCCAGCAGCACCCGAGGGCTCGACACTGAAGCTTTCTTT	CASSTRGLDTEAFF
TRBJ2-3	.	TRBV19	.	TGTGCCAGTAGTACCTCGAGTCGAGGTTCAGATACGCAGTATTTT	CASSTSSRGSDTQYF
TRBJ1-1	.	TRBV7-2	TRBD1	TGTGCCAGCAGCTCGGGACAGGGGCTCGAAGCTTTCTTT	CASSSGQGLEAFF
TRBJ1-1	.	TRBV29-1	.	TGCAGCGTTATAGGGGGAAGGGCGGGGAACACTGAAGCTTTCTTT	CSVIGGRAGNTEAFF
TRBJ2-7	once	TRBV27	.	TGTGCCAGCAGTAAGTACAGAGCCTACGAGCAGTACTTC	CASSKYRAYEQYF
TRBJ1-1	.	TRBV11-2	TRBD1	TGTGCCAGCAGCTACTCCGGGACAGGGAGGTTATTCGCTGAAGCTTTCTTT	CASSYSGTGRLFAEAFF
TRBJ2-7	.	TRBV10-2	TRBD1	TGCGCCAGCATTGAATCGACAGGGCCCAATGTGATGGAGCAGTACTTC	CASIESTGPNVMEQYF
TRBJ1-5	.	TRBV27	.	TGTGCCAGCAGTTTAAGGGCATCCAATCAGCCCCAGCATTTT	CASSLRASNQPQHF
TRBJ2-7	.	TRBV29-1	.	TGCAGCGTTGAGGCCCTCCGGACAGATAGCCCTTCCTACGAGCAGTACTTC	CSVEALRTDSPSYEQYF
TRBJ1-2	.	TRBV21-1	.	TGTGCCAGCAGCCCTACTGACGGCTATGGCTACACCTTC	CASSPTDGYGYTF
TRBJ1-2	.	TRBV7-9	TRBD1	TGTGCCAGCAGCTTATCCAGGGGGCTCTATGGGGCTGGCTACACCTTC	CASSLSRGLYGAGYTF
TRBJ2-3	.	TRBV5-1	TRBD2	TGCGCCAGCAGCCCGGGACTAGCGGGAGCTACAGATACGCAGTATTTT	CASSPGLAGATDTQYF
TRBJ2-7	.	TRBV5-1	.	TGCGCCAGCAGCTCCGGGACCGGCATCTACGAGCAGTACTTC	CASSSGTGIYEQYF
TRBJ2-5	.	TRBV21-1	.	TGTGCCAGCAGCAAAAGGACAGAGCAAGAGACCCAGTACTTC	CASSKRTEQETQYF
TRBJ2-1	.	TRBV6-6	TRBD1	TGTGCCAGCACCCTGGACAGGGCCTCCTACAATGAGCAGTTCTTC	CASTLDRASYNEQFF
TRBJ1-4	.	TRBV9	.	TGTGCCAGCAGCTTCCGGGGTAGCGCTAATGAAAAACTGTTTTTT	CASSFRGSANEKLFF
TRBJ1-2	.	TRBV5-4	TRBD1	TGTGCCAGCAGGGGGACAGACTATGGCTACACCTTC	CASRGTDYGYTF
TRBJ2-1	.	TRBV6-4	.	TGTGCCAGCATAGTAGCATCAGAGGAGTACAATGAGCAGTTCTTC	CASIVASEEYNEQFF
TRBJ2-7	.	TRBV27	.	TGTGCCAGCAGTACAACGACCGGGTACTACGAGCAGTACTTC	CASSTTTGYYEQYF
TRBJ2-7	.	TRBV30	.	TGTGCCTGGAGTGTAGACTTCTACGAGCAGTACTTC	CAWSVDFYEQYF
TRBJ2-7	.	TRBV10-3	.	TGTGCCATCAGTGAGTCGGCAAGGGGCCATCCCGAGCAGTACTTC	CAISESARGHPEQYF
TRBJ2-5	once	TRBV27	.	TGTGCCAGCAGAGGAGAGCCCGGGACCAAAGAGACCCAGTACTTC	CASRGEPGTKETQYF